This T cell receptor (beta chain) is from a study of blood T cell repertoires in COVID-19. The CDR3 is 23 residues long. CDR1 and CDR2 from the germline V gene are MNHEY and SMNVEV (reference sequence). After removal of 1 base from V and 6 bases from J, the junction contained 24 bases not matched to a gene. Only one count was recorded for this clone. In the original workflow: Quantification of nucleated cells was approximated via reference gene primer amplification. Here immunoSEQ multiplex PCR was the method, and the copy in TCRdb shows in-frame clones only, minus some. V, J and clone size derive from that table, while D and trimming were established from the DNA sequence. The sample lists about 110,000 clones, roughly 90% occurring once.

The chain joins TRBV27 to TRBJ2-1; 13 nucleotides agree with TRBD2. The sample was peripheral blood. This clonotype was sampled from a man aged 40-49 years with active or convalescent COVID-19. The CDR3: CASSLLGRTGGLGLAGVANEQFF. CDR3 nucleotide sequence: TGTGCCAGCAGTTTATTAGGTCGGACAGGGGGCTTAGGACTAGCGGGAGTGGCCAATGAGCAGTTCTTC.